The T cell receptor (beta chain) under discussion was sequenced for a study of T cell responses to AZD1222 COVID-19 vaccine (dated by TCRdb to the early 2020s). Background for the entire study: TCR sequencing was performed for 233 trial participants, of whom 207 were given two doses of AZD1222 and around 25 were given two doses of MenACWY control vaccine. Trial participants were enrolled by age into 18-55, 56-69 and 70-plus year subgroups, with 148, 28 and 57 TCR-sequenced participants respectively. Paper-wide results and their limitations: Participants were mostly white British and included more females than males, and it was suggested by the authors that clonal diversity may have been underestimated. The 56-69-year group was small, and its depth increase did not reach significance, likely because of low power. The vaccine-associated CD4 TCRs covered the entire spike protein, and the dominant responses fell in regions 160-218 and 743-854. Because no day 14 peak-response samples were available, the repertoires could be characterized only after the peak T cell response. Nearly half of unique spike-specific TCRs reportedly recognized epitopes outside regions mutated in the B.1.351 and B.1.1.7 variants. Conclusions about previously exposed vaccinees were limited because only six or seven AZD1222 recipients were SARS-CoV-2 seropositive at baseline. A significant rise in spike-specific TCR breadth and depth was observed after two AZD1222 doses relative to day 0 and relative to MenACWY recipients.

The CDR3 regions of human TCRbeta chains were analyzed by immunosequencing. On the authors' methods: TCRs in the repertoires were matched against a reference library of SARS-CoV-2-specific TCRs that had been generated with the MIRA antigen-specificity platform. Breadth was defined as the fraction of unique TCRs that were SARS-CoV-2-associated. Depth was defined as the fraction of total T cells that were SARS-CoV-2-associated. Each spike-specific TCR was assigned to its reactive spike region and to a CD4 or CD8 class using the MIRA data. Log10-transformed breadth and depth values were compared by one-way ANOVA with Sidak's multiple comparisons tests. TCRdb's version of the immuneACCESS table is confined to in-frame rearrangements and falls short of the full clone set. An unresolved V gene accounts for under half of the shortfall where checked; the remainder is of unknown origin. V, J and clone size are those of that table, while D and trimming were read from the DNA. Here the sample has about 140,000 clones; approximately 90% occur a single time. The ten largest make up 3.1% of the sample.

Concerning this clone itself: Its antigen specificity is not known. Within one base of it there is no much larger clone, and no base qualities were kept.

The CDR3, cysteine through phenylalanine, is 16 amino acids long. Only the CDR3 region is kept as DNA, spanning 48 bases read in frame from base 1. CDR1 and CDR2, per the germline V gene, are SGHRS and YFSETQ. At the junction V is shortened by 4 bases and J by 1 base; bases outside the gene matches: 6. The sample's time point label is to be understood as: about 28 days (+/-7) after the second vaccine dose. AZD1222 recipients given second doses at about 4 weeks or at about 12 weeks were pooled, since spike-specific TCR depth and breadth were not found to differ between the two schedules. The vaccinee samples were drawn from two UK trials, COV001 and COV002, one of which was a single-blind randomized controlled phase 2/3 trial testing AZD1222 (ChAdOx1 nCoV-19) in healthy adults. Trial participant PBMC samples were collected at day 0 and day 28 after the second dose for TCRbeta chain sequencing.

The source of this sequence is an adult who received the AZD1222 COVID-19 vaccine. Here the chain combines TRBV5-1 and TRBJ2-2; the central 8 bases match TRBD1. The sample consisted of peripheral blood, taken 28 days after the second AZD1222 dose. The CDR3 protein is CASSPDRGGNTGELFF. The DNA is as follows: TGCGCCAGCAGCCCCGACAGGGGCGGGAACACCGGGGAGCTGTTTTTT.